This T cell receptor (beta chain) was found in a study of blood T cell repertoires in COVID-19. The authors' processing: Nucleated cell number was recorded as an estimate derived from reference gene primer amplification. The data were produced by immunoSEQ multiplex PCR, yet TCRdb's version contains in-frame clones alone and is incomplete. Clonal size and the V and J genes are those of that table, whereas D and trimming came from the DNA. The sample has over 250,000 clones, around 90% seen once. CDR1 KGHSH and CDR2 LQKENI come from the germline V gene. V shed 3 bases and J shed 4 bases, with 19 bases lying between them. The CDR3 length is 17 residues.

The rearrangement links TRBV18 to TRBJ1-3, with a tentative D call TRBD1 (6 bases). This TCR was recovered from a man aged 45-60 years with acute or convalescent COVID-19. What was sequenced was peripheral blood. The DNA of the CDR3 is TGTGCCAGCTCACCGCCATCCACAGGGCGACTCGGAAACACCATATATTTT. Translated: CASSPPSTGRLGNTIYF.